The 30 T cell receptor beta chains reported below all come from one sample, sequenced in a study of cytomegalovirus exposure and HLA in healthy donors (dated by TCRdb to about 2017). The library was built by means of the immunoSEQ multiplex PCR assay. The multiplex PCR relied on a mix of 60 forward primers for TCR Vbeta segments and 13 reverse primers for TCR Jbeta segments. TCRdb re-hosts the immuneACCESS table, in-frame sequences only. Its copies lack some clones; in the studies checked, an unresolved V gene accounts for under half of them, and the cause for the rest is not known. Counted in this sample were about 160,000 clones; approximately 76% of them appeared once. Approximately 2% of the sample is in the top ten clones. Sequenced input: PBMCs. These receptors came from a female donor in good health and CMV-seronegative.

Only one count was recorded for this clone. J is TRBJ2-2 and V is TRBV11-2; D remains unclear. The V end lost 4 bases, the J end lost 7 bases, and 10 bases lay between the germline ends. The CDR3 length is 13 residues. From germline, CDR1 is SGHAT and CDR2 FQNNGV. The CDR3 DNA sequence: TGTGCCAGCAGCTATCTCCGCGGCGGGGAGCTGTTTTTT. It yields the protein CASSYLRGGELFF.

This chain uses TRBV7-9 with TRBJ2-1, with a tentative D call TRBD2 (6 bases). Germline assignment: CDR1 SEHNR and CDR2 FQNEAQ (reference sequence). This CDR3 comprises 15 residues. Trimming cost V 5 bases and J 2 bases, with 13 bases left between them. The CDR3 nucleotides are TGTGCCAGCAGCCTCGGGGCTAGCGCCTACAATGAGCAGTTCTTC. This encodes CASSLGASAYNEQFF. The entire variable domain, with the rest obtained from reference TRBV7-9 and TRBJ2-1, is as follows: DTGVSQNPRHKITKRGQNVTFRCDPISEHNRLYWYRQTLGQGPEFLTYFQNEAQLEKSRLLSDRFSAERPKGSFSTLEIQRTEQGDSAMYLCASSLGASAYNEQFFGPGTRLTVL.

The rearrangement uses TRBV5-1 and TRBJ2-7, with 7 bases identical to TRBD1. The J segment lost 2 bases and the V segment lost 8 bases, leaving 13 bases of the junction unmatched. CDR1 and CDR2 (germline): SGHRS, YFSETQ. The CDR3 is made up of 15 amino acids. CDR3 region: CASRTGAQSPYEQYF. In DNA, the CDR3 is TGCGCCAGTCGAACAGGGGCGCAGAGCCCCTACGAGCAGTACTTC.

V is TRBV6-4 and J is TRBJ2-3; D might be TRBD2 (7 bases). The CDR3 consists of 15 residues. CDR1 MRHNA and CDR2 SNTAGT come from the germline V gene. V lost 3 bases to trimming and J lost 1 base, with 11 bases between them. The CDR3 reads CASSERGGGTDTQYF. The CDR3 DNA reads as TGTGCCAGCAGTGAAAGGGGGGGTGGCACAGATACGCAGTATTTT.

The chain carries TRBV27 and TRBJ2-2; TRBD2 agrees at 12 bases. Germline loops: CDR1 MNHEY, CDR2 SMNVEV (reference sequence). Trimming cost V 5 bases and J 1 base; bases outside gene matches: 5. The CDR3 has 17 amino acids. Here the CDR3 reads CASSNRTSGKNTGELFF. Here the CDR3 DNA reads TGTGCCAGCAGTAACCGGACTAGCGGGAAGAACACCGGGGAGCTGTTTTTT.

This clone has more than one count but fewer than ten. V gene TRBV9 combines with J gene TRBJ2-3; D is perhaps TRBD2 (6 bases). Germline CDR1 and CDR2: SGDLS and YYNGEE. Trimming stripped 4 bases from V and 0 bases from J, with 12 bases between. The CDR3 extends over 15 amino acids. CDR3 nucleotides: TGTGCCAGCAGCCAGAGCGGGTATAGCACAGATACGCAGTATTTT. Protein product: CASSQSGYSTDTQYF. Full variable domain (rest looked up from reference TRBV9 and TRBJ2-3): DSGVTQTPKHLITATGQRVTLRCSPRSGDLSVYWYQQSLDQGLQFLIQYYNGEERAKGNILERFSAQQFPDLHSELNLSSLELGDSALYFCASSQSGYSTDTQYFGPGTRLTVL.

This rearrangement joins TRBV5-1 to TRBJ1-1, with D perhaps TRBD1 (6 bases). Germline loops: CDR1 SGHRS, CDR2 YFSETQ. Trimming stripped 4 bases from V and 0 bases from J, with 7 bases between. The CDR3 extends over 13 amino acids. CDR3 residues: CASSRDMNTEAFF. DNA of the CDR3: TGCGCCAGCAGCCGGGACATGAACACTGAAGCTTTCTTT.

The rearrangement uses TRBV2 and TRBJ2-3; no firm D call. The CDR3 spans 12 residues. Germline assignment: CDR1 SNHLY and CDR2 FYNNEI. Trimming stripped 4 bases from V and 10 bases from J, with 12 bases between. The CDR3 here is CASSGDTNAQYF. DNA of the CDR3: TGTGCCAGCAGTGGAGACACGAACGCGCAGTATTTT.

The CDR3 loop reads CASSDLFRQGNSNQPQHF. CDR3 coding DNA: TGTGCCAGCAGTGACTTGTTTCGGCAGGGGAATAGCAATCAGCCCCAGCATTTT. This chain connects TRBV6-4 to TRBJ1-5, with D perhaps TRBD1 (6 bases). From germline, CDR1 is MRHNA and CDR2 SNTAGT. V dropped 1 base and J dropped 0 bases, with 16 bases sitting between them. The CDR3 extends over 18 amino acids.

The V gene is TRBV10-3, the J gene TRBJ1-1; D possibly corresponds to TRBD1 (6 bases). Germline CDR1 is ENHRY and CDR2 is SYGVKD. The CDR3 sequence is 13 residues long. V lost 6 bases, J lost 3 bases, and 11 bases lay in between. CDR3 in amino acids: CAIRQGEDTEAFF. The CDR3 DNA is TGTGCCATCAGACAGGGTGAGGACACTGAAGCTTTCTTT.

The chain links TRBV19 to TRBJ2-2; 14 bases agree with TRBD2. The CDR3 totals 18 residues. Germline loops: CDR1 LNHDA, CDR2 SQIVND (reference sequence). V gave up 5 bases and J gave up 7 bases; unmatched junction bases: 12. In DNA, the CDR3 is TGTGCCAGTAGTCCCAAAGGGACTAGCGGGAGTATTTTCGGGGAGCTGTTTTTT. Protein product: CASSPKGTSGSIFGELFF.

The chain combines TRBV5-4 with TRBJ2-2; possibly TRBD2 for D (5 bases). The germline CDR1 and CDR2 sequences are SGHNT and YYREEE (reference sequence). The CDR3 is 14 residues long. V lost 2 bases and J lost 1, with 6 bases in between. DNA for the CDR3: TGTGCCAGCAGCTTAGGACTGAACACCGGGGAGCTGTTTTTT. Residues: CASSLGLNTGELFF.

J is TRBJ1-5 and V is TRBV19; possibly TRBD1 for D (5 bases). Germline-derived CDR1 and CDR2 are LNHDA and SQIVND (reference sequence). This CDR3 region has 17 residues. Trimming removed 5 bases from V and 0 bases from J, with 17 bases in between. The CDR3 loop is CASSSQGRRYSNQPQHF. CDR3 DNA sequence: TGTGCCAGTAGTTCCCAGGGCCGGCGTTATAGCAATCAGCCCCAGCATTTT.

The V gene is TRBV19, the J gene TRBJ1-1, with a tentative D call TRBD1 (5 bases). V was cut by 3 bases and J by 0 bases, with 11 bases left in between. The CDR3 runs to 15 residues. Looked up from germline, CDR1 is LNHDA and CDR2 is SQIVND (reference sequence). Written as DNA, the CDR3 is TGTGCCAGTAGTATTTGGGGCCCGATGAACACTGAAGCTTTCTTT. Its translation: CASSIWGPMNTEAFF.

Only a few counts were recorded for this clone. The rearrangement joins TRBV18 to TRBJ2-1; tentatively, D is TRBD2 (5 bases). Trimming stripped 6 bases from V and 5 bases from J, with 17 bases between. CDR1 KGHSH and CDR2 LQKENI come from the germline V gene. The CDR3 contains 15 residues. CDR3 DNA sequence: TGTGCCAGCTCCCGACGGGAAAACCGGGACAATGAGCAGTTCTTC. It codes for CASSRRENRDNEQFF.

This chain uses TRBV7-8 with TRBJ2-2; D remains unclear. This CDR3 region has 18 residues. Trimming took off 2 bases at V and 2 bases at J, with 18 bases between the two ends. The germline CDR1 and CDR2 sequences are SGHVS and FQNEAQ. CDR3 coding DNA: TGTGCCAGCAGCTTATATTCGGTCGAGGTAGTTAACACCGGGGAGCTGTTTTTT. Translation gives CASSLYSVEVVNTGELFF.

V usage is TRBV28 and J usage is TRBJ1-1; D not resolved. CDR3 size: 13 residues. V lost 2 bases and J lost 4, with 8 bases in between. In germline, CDR1 is MDHEN, CDR2 SYDVKM. CDR3 region: CASSLRVGTEAFF. The CDR3 DNA reads TGTGCCAGCAGTTTACGGGTGGGCACTGAAGCTTTCTTT.

The chain recombines TRBV28 with TRBJ1-4; D not resolved. CDR3 length: 15 amino acids. Trimming stripped 1 base from V and 8 bases from J, with 14 bases between. Germline V gene sequence: CDR1 MDHEN, CDR2 SYDVKM. The DNA for the CDR3 is TGTGCCAGCAGTTTATCCGGACGGACTACCGAAAAACTGTTTTTT. Protein: CASSLSGRTTEKLFF.

The chain combines TRBV19 with TRBJ1-2, with 8 bases lining up with TRBD1. Per germline, CDR1 LNHDA and CDR2 SQIVND (reference sequence). Trimming at V came to 3 bases and at J to 3 bases, leaving 6 bases not matched to a gene. This CDR3 has 15 amino acids. The CDR3 spells CASSIVGTGYYGYTF. CDR3 bases: TGTGCCAGTAGTATCGTGGGGACAGGTTACTATGGCTACACCTTC.

The rearrangement uses TRBV5-1 and TRBJ2-7, with TRBD1 matching 9 bases. Germline CDR1 reads SGHRS; CDR2 reads YFSETQ. The trim removed 5 bases at V and 5 bases at J, leaving 8 bases unmatched. The CDR3 is 14 amino acids. CDR3 in DNA: TGCGCCAGCAGATTACAGGGGGCGGAAAACGAGCAGTACTTC. This sequence encodes CASRLQGAENEQYF.

This sequence joins TRBV7-8 and TRBJ2-7; TRBD2 agrees at 9 bases. V shed 5 bases and J 0 bases; nucleotides not matched to a gene: 5. The CDR3 is made up of 15 amino acids. Germline V gene lookup returns CDR1 SGHVS and CDR2 FQNEAQ. This CDR3 is CASSGRGGSSYEQYF. In nucleotides, the CDR3 is TGTGCCAGCAGCGGGCGGGGGGGGAGCTCCTACGAGCAGTACTTC.

The chain joins TRBV5-5 to TRBJ1-2; D is ambiguous. The V end lost 0 bases, the J end lost 5 bases, and 11 bases lay between the germline ends. Germline CDR1 reads SGHKS; CDR2 reads YYEKEE (reference sequence). The length of the CDR3 is 14 residues. This CDR3 reads CASSLESPSYGYTF. The CDR3 nucleotides read TGTGCCAGCAGCTTGGAATCCCCCAGTTATGGCTACACCTTC.

In its sample, this clone is large (0.1 to 1%). This chain joins TRBV29-1 and TRBJ1-1, with 8 bases identical to TRBD1. Trimming at V came to 5 bases and at J to 8 bases, leaving 4 bases not matched to a gene. The CDR3 is 11 residues long. Germline V gives CDR1 SQVTM, CDR2 ANQGSEA. The CDR3 coding sequence is TGCAGCGTTTACCGGGACAGGGAAGCTTTCTTT. This translates into CSVYRDREAFF. Together with reference TRBV29-1 and TRBJ1-1, the CDR3 gives the full variable domain: SAVISQKPSRDICQRGTSLTIQCQVDSQVTMMFWYRQQPGQSLTLIATANQGSEATYESGFVIDKFPISRPNLTFSTLTVSNMSPEDSSIYLCSVYRDREAFFGQGTRLTVV.

V is TRBV29-1 and J is TRBJ2-3, with TRBD1 identical over 8 bases. With 1 base clipped from V and 1 base from J, the junction kept 4 bases outside the gene matches. Germline loops: CDR1 SQVTM, CDR2 ANQGSEA. The CDR3 is 15 amino acids. The CDR3 DNA reads TGCAGCGTTGAAGGGACAGGGTGGGGCACAGATACGCAGTATTTT. It yields the protein CSVEGTGWGTDTQYF.

The chain couples TRBV6-1 to TRBJ2-3; D is perhaps TRBD1 (6 bases). CDR1 is MNHNS, CDR2 SASEGT, per germline. V lost 2 bases to trimming and J lost 0 bases, with 9 bases between them. The CDR3 has 15 residues. CDR3 in DNA: TGTGCCAGCAGTGAATCAGGGGCAAGCACAGATACGCAGTATTTT. The encoded protein is CASSESGASTDTQYF.

The gene calls are TRBV9 and TRBJ2-5; D remains ambiguous. V dropped 0 bases and J dropped 2 bases, with 11 bases sitting between them. Germline loops: CDR1 SGDLS, CDR2 YYNGEE. This CDR3 region has 15 residues. CDR3 coding DNA: TGTGCCAGCAGCGTAGATAGAGGCCCTCAAGAGACCCAGTACTTC. It encodes CASSVDRGPQETQYF. Full variable domain (remainder filled in from reference TRBV9 and TRBJ2-5): DSGVTQTPKHLITATGQRVTLRCSPRSGDLSVYWYQQSLDQGLQFLIQYYNGEERAKGNILERFSAQQFPDLHSELNLSSLELGDSALYFCASSVDRGPQETQYFGPGTRLLVL.

The J gene is TRBJ2-2, the V gene TRBV5-1; 9 nucleotides align to TRBD1. Germline V gene sequence: CDR1 SGHRS, CDR2 YFSETQ. V dropped 5 bases and J dropped 3; count of bases not matched to a gene: 5. CDR3 size: 15 residues. DNA for the CDR3: TGCGCCAGCAGACGGACAGGGGTGGACACCGGGGAGCTGTTTTTT. This gives the protein CASRRTGVDTGELFF.

The chain employs TRBV27 and TRBJ2-7; D is possibly TRBD2 (6 bases). Germline V gene lookup returns CDR1 MNHEY and CDR2 SMNVEV (reference sequence). The CDR3 is 14 residues long. The V end lost 5 bases, the J end lost 5 bases, and 16 bases lay between the germline ends. The chain's CDR3 is CASSPRRGGHEQYF. CDR3 bases: TGTGCCAGCAGTCCCCGGCGGGGCGGGCACGAGCAGTACTTC.

This rearrangement joins TRBV13 to TRBJ2-1; D might be TRBD2 (6 bases). Germline V gene lookup returns CDR1 PRHDT and CDR2 FYEKMQ (reference sequence). The germline V and J ends were trimmed by 1 base and 8 bases, with 24 bases remaining between them. The CDR3 totals 18 residues. The CDR3 nucleotides read TGTGCCAGCAGCTTAGAGGGTCGGGCGGGATGGAGTATTGATGAGCAGTTCTTC. As protein: CASSLEGRAGWSIDEQFF.

This rearrangement joins TRBV6-6 to TRBJ2-5; 9 nucleotides line up with TRBD2. V was clipped by 10 bases and J by 2 bases; unmatched bases: 11. The CDR3 loop spans 15 amino acids. Germline assignment: CDR1 MNHNY and CDR2 SVGAGI (reference sequence). Here the CDR3 reads CATSGLAGIQETQYF. CDR3 sequence (DNA): TGTGCCACCTCCGGGCTAGCGGGGATACAAGAGACCCAGTACTTC.